This T cell receptor (beta chain) comes out of a study of identical twins. MiXCR was run by TCRdb on the 5' RACE reads, yielding one entry per CDR3 protein. Of over 500,000 distinct CDR3 sequences in the sample, 20% to 25% are singletons; the top ten hold 0.8% to 1%. This clonotype was counted ten times or more. The CDR3 spans 15 residues. The J segment lost 2 bases and the V segment lost 3 bases, leaving 3 bases of the junction unmatched. This same sample was also part of a study on T cells expressing NK-cell markers. From that study: Sorted CD3+CD56+NKG2C+, CD3+CD56+NKG2C- and CD3+CD56-NKG2C+ T-cell subsets were beta-chain profiled. HCMV specificity of the expanded NKG2C+ T cell clones was not established.

The sample consisted of CD4+ T cells sorted from blood. The V and J genes are TRBV12-3 or TRBV12-4 and TRBJ1-3, with TRBD1 matching 8 bases. The source of this sequence is a young woman in good health. The CDR3 DNA follows: TGTGCCAGCAGTTTTGTGACAGGGGCTGGAAACACCATATATTTT. This sequence encodes CASSFVTGAGNTIYF.